This T cell receptor beta chain was recorded in a study of T cells in Graves' hyperthyroidism and ophthalmopathy. Amplification yielded TCR beta CDR3 regions, with RNA transcripts as the source. The study used the HTBI primer set for a first-round RT-PCR of the TCR CDR3. TCRdb re-derived calls from the multiplex PCR reads in MiXCR, one entry per CDR3 protein. The table shows 300,000 to 450,000 distinct CDR3 sequences, with roughly 15% occurring only once. Note on this clonotype: Antigen unknown.

Clinical symptoms, serum thyroxine, TRAb, thyroid ultrasound and orbital computed tomography established diagnosis. Trimming shortened V by 3 bases and J by 4 bases, and 12 bases separated the two germline ends. Germline CDR1 SQVTM, CDR2 ANQGSEA. This CDR3 region has 14 residues. Broader study findings: Blood also showed most of the thyroid clonotypes that were expanded above 0.001.

The rearrangement links TRBV29-1 to TRBJ2-2; either TRBD1 or TRBD2 may supply D (6 bases each). The sequenced sample was blood. The clonotype originates from a woman between 25 and 40 years old with Graves' hyperthyroidism that later progressed to Graves' ophthalmopathy. Here the CDR3 reads CSVDTGRGTGELFF. The CDR3 bases are TGCAGCGTTGACACAGGGCGGGGCACCGGGGAGCTGTTTTTT.